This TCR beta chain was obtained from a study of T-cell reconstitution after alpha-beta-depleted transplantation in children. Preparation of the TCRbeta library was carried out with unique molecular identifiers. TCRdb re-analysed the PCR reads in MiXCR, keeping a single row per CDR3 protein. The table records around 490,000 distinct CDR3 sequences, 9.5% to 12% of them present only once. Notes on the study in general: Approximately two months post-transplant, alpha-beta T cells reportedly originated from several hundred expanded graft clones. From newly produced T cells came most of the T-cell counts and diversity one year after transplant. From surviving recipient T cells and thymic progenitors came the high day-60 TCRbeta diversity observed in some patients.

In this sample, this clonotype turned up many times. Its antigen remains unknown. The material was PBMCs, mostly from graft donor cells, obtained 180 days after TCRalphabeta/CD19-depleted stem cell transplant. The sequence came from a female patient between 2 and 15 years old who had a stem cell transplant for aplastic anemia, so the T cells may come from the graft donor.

The CDR3 sequence: CASSYRPFPGHEQFF. CDR3 nucleotides: TGTGCCAGCAGTTACCGACCCTTCCCAGGTCATGAGCAGTTCTTC. The rearrangement uses TRBV6-5 and TRBJ2-1; D gene unclear. CDR3 length equals 15 residues. V was trimmed by 2 bases and J by 8 bases, leaving 16 bases between them. Germline V lookup: CDR1 MNHEY, CDR2 SVGAGI.